This is a list of T cell receptor beta chains from one sample in a study of blood T cells in healthy people across ages. TCRdb reanalysed the 5' RACE reads using MiXCR and keeps one entry per CDR3 protein. The sample records approximately 780,000 distinct CDR3 sequences, roughly 26% being singletons. The same data also went into a second study, on T cells of mothers and their children.

Sequenced sample: blood. These receptors all come from a boy aged 5 to 17 in good health. CDR3s include the opening cysteine and the closing phenylalanine or tryptophan. Each record gives: clone size, J gene, D gene, V gene, CDR3 DNA, CDR3 protein. D genes are given only for firm matches. Clone size appears in some rows only: once, few, many, or a class for an expanded clone.

>few|TRBJ2-7|.|TRBV30
TGTGCCTGGAGCGAGGGGTCCTTTTACGAGCAGTACTTC
CAWSEGSFYEQYF
>few|TRBJ2-3|.|TRBV6-1
TGTGCCACCAAGCGTGGGGGTCTAGACCTCAGGTTGACAGATACGCAGTATTTT
CATKRGGLDLRLTDTQYF
>.|TRBJ1-1|.|TRBV7-3
TGTGCCAGCAGCTTAACGTGGAGGGGGACCATGAACACTGAAGCTTTCTTT
CASSLTWRGTMNTEAFF
>.|TRBJ2-7|TRBD1|TRBV11-2
TGTGCCAGCAGCTTAGAGGGACAGGCTTTCTACGAGCAGTACTTC
CASSLEGQAFYEQYF
>few|TRBJ1-1|TRBD1|TRBV7-9
TGTGCCAGCAGCACCCAGGGACAGGGGTCCACTGAAGCTTTCTTT
CASSTQGQGSTEAFF
>few|TRBJ1-2|.|TRBV12-3/TRBV12-4
TGTGCCAGCAGTTTAGCGGCGGGGTCCGGGCTTTTAAACTATGGCTACACCTTC
CASSLAAGSGLLNYGYTF
>.|TRBJ1-1|.|TRBV6-2/TRBV6-3
TGTGCCAGCACCAATGGGGGTACTGAAGCTTTCTTT
CASTNGGTEAFF
>.|TRBJ2-7|.|TRBV6-5
TGTGCCAGCAGTCCTGGACAGAGAATACCCTACGAGCAGTACTTC
CASSPGQRIPYEQYF
>.|TRBJ2-7|TRBD2|TRBV11-2
TGTGCCGGCAGCCTCAACACGGGAGGGCAAGCAACCGAGCAGTACTTC
CAGSLNTGGQATEQYF
>few|TRBJ2-5|.|TRBV5-1
TGCGCCAGCAGAACGGGCCAAAAGGAGACCCAGTACTTC
CASRTGQKETQYF
>many|TRBJ1-1|TRBD1|TRBV7-3
TGTGCCAGCAGCCCGGACAGGGACACTGAAGCTTTCTTT
CASSPDRDTEAFF
>few|TRBJ2-1|.|TRBV5-1
TGCGCCAGCAGTATTCCGCTCAGCTCCTACAATGAGCAGTTCTTC
CASSIPLSSYNEQFF
>.|TRBJ2-1|TRBD1|TRBV9
TGTGCCAGCAGCGAGGGACAGGGGAGCTCCTACAATGAGCAGTTCTTC
CASSEGQGSSYNEQFF
>.|TRBJ2-7|TRBD1|TRBV20-1
TGCAGTGCTCCCATCGGGACAGGGGACGAGCAGTACTTC
CSAPIGTGDEQYF
>.|TRBJ1-6|.|TRBV12-3/TRBV12-4
TGTGCCAGCAGTGAAAGACAGCCCTATAATTCACCCCTCCACTTT
CASSERQPYNSPLHF
>.|TRBJ2-7|TRBD1|TRBV14
TGTGCCAGCAGCCATACAGGGGCTGGGTTCTACGAGCAGTACTTC
CASSHTGAGFYEQYF
>once|TRBJ2-7|TRBD2|TRBV20-1
TGCAGTGCAGGGGAGGGTGGGTACGAGCAGTACTTC
CSAGEGGYEQYF
>few|TRBJ1-2|.|TRBV30
TGTGCCTGGACCGACCCGGATAACTATGGCTACACCTTC
CAWTDPDNYGYTF
>few|TRBJ1-2|.|TRBV27
TGTGCCAGCAGACCTTTATGGGCCGGGGGCCTACCTTTCTATGGCTACACCTTC
CASRPLWAGGLPFYGYTF
>.|TRBJ1-5|.|TRBV20-1
TGCAGTGCTCGGTATAGCAATCAGCCCCAGCATTTT
CSARYSNQPQHF
>few|TRBJ2-5|.|TRBV2
TGTGCCAGCAGTTTAGACAGTCCCTTGGGGTTGGTGTTCTTC
CASSLDSPLGLVFF
>.|TRBJ1-1|TRBD1|TRBV5-1
TGCGCCAGCAGCGGGACAGGGGGACGGAACACTGAAGCTTTCTTT
CASSGTGGRNTEAFF
>few|TRBJ2-1|.|TRBV10-3
TGTGCCATCAGTGAGAAGTTTAAGATTTACAATGAGCAGTTCTTC
CAISEKFKIYNEQFF
>.|TRBJ2-7|TRBD2|TRBV20-1
TGCAGTGCTAGAGCTAGCGGGTTCTCCTACGAGCAGTACTTC
CSARASGFSYEQYF
>few|TRBJ2-5|.|TRBV29-1
TGCAGCGTTGAAGTAGCTACCAACAATGAGCAGCTCTTC
CSVEVATNNEQLF
>.|TRBJ2-5|TRBD1|TRBV28
TGTGCCAGCAGGAACCGGGACAGAAAAGAGACCCAGTACTTC
CASRNRDRKETQYF
>.|TRBJ1-3|.|TRBV9
TGTGCCAGCAGCGTAACCGAGAGCTCTGGAAACACCATATATTTT
CASSVTESSGNTIYF
>.|TRBJ2-1|TRBD2|TRBV7-8
TGTGCCAGCCAAGCGGGGGTTATGGATGAGCAGTTCTTC
CASQAGVMDEQFF
>few|TRBJ1-3|.|TRBV29-1
TGCAGCGTTGTATGGGACTCTGGAAACACCATATATTTT
CSVVWDSGNTIYF
>.|TRBJ1-4|.|TRBV12-3/TRBV12-4
TGTGCCAGCAGTCCGGGACATTCTAATGAAAAACTGTTTTTT
CASSPGHSNEKLFF
>.|TRBJ1-4|.|TRBV20-1
TGCAGTGCGGGGGAGCGGAGGCGGGATGAAAAACTGTTTTTT
CSAGERRRDEKLFF
>.|TRBJ1-1|.|TRBV2
TGTGCCAGCAAAGCGTGGGCATTGAACACTGAAGCTTTCTTT
CASKAWALNTEAFF
>few|TRBJ1-2|TRBD1|TRBV12-3/TRBV12-4
TGTGCCAGCAGTCCCCGACAGGGAGGCACACATGGCTACACCTTC
CASSPRQGGTHGYTF
>few|TRBJ2-7|.|TRBV11-2
TGTGCCAGCAGCTTAGATGGTAGAGGGGCCCTCTACGAGCAGTACTTC
CASSLDGRGALYEQYF
>few|TRBJ1-4|TRBD1|TRBV11-2
TGTGCCAGCAGCTTTGACAGGGCAACTAATGAAAAACTGTTTTTT
CASSFDRATNEKLFF
>few|TRBJ2-3|TRBD2|TRBV6-2/TRBV6-3
TGTGCCAGCAGTCAATCCGGGACTAGCGGGGACGGAGATACGCAGTATTTT
CASSQSGTSGDGDTQYF
>few|TRBJ2-1|TRBD2|TRBV5-4
TGTGCCAGCAGCCCCGGGACTAGCGGGGGTCCCAACAATGAGCAGTTCTTC
CASSPGTSGGPNNEQFF
>few|TRBJ1-1|.|TRBV20-1
TGCAGTGCTAGGAACGGGGGCTTGAACACTGAAGCTTTCTTT
CSARNGGLNTEAFF
>.|TRBJ2-3|TRBD2|TRBV5-1
TGCGCCAGCAGTCCCCTTCAGCGGGGGTATAGCACAGATACGCAGTATTTT
CASSPLQRGYSTDTQYF
>.|TRBJ1-2|.|TRBV28
TGTGCCAGCAGTTTCCCAAACTTCCGACACTATGGCTACACCTTC
CASSFPNFRHYGYTF
>.|TRBJ2-4|TRBD1|TRBV11-2
TGTGCCAGCAGCTTTTCCTCGGGACAGGGCTCCCGAAACATTCAGTACTTC
CASSFSSGQGSRNIQYF
>few|TRBJ2-5|TRBD2|TRBV3-1
TGTGCCAGCAGCCAGGGGCTAGCGGGTAACCAAGAGACCCAGTACTTC
CASSQGLAGNQETQYF
>few|TRBJ1-4|.|TRBV13
TGTGCCAGCAGCTTAGGCCCAGGCCTAGGTGAAAAACTGTTTTTT
CASSLGPGLGEKLFF
>.|TRBJ2-5|TRBD2|TRBV10-3
TGTGCCATCAGTGGTCGGGAGGGGGAGACCCACTACTTC
CAISGREGETHYF
>.|TRBJ2-1|.|TRBV11-2
TGTGCCAGCAGCTCCGCACGGGACCCGTGGGGCAATGAGCAGTTCTTC
CASSSARDPWGNEQFF
>few|TRBJ2-2|.|TRBV6-1
TGTGCCAGCAGGACAGTTAAGGGTGGGGAGCTGTTTTTT
CASRTVKGGELFF
>.|TRBJ2-1|.|TRBV3-1
TGTGCCAGCAGCCAAGATGCCAGCTCCTACAATGAGCAGTTCTTC
CASSQDASSYNEQFF